This T cell receptor (beta chain) was observed in a study of cytomegalovirus exposure and HLA in healthy donors. The CDR3 is 14 residues long. Germline loops: CDR1 LNHDA, CDR2 SQIVND (reference sequence). V was cut by 4 bases and J by 1 base, with 10 bases left in between. Primers included in the PCR were 60 Vbeta and 13 Jbeta primers. Generated by immunoSEQ multiplex PCR, the TCRdb table keeps only in-frame clones and is missing some. The table lists 74,000 or so clones, almost 80% of them singletons. Findings of the study overall: TCR beta sequences reportedly predicted most subjects' HLA-A and HLA-B alleles accurately. Upon later analysis, HLA-associated TCR beta chains proved more clonally expanded than other, equally common chains.

About this clone itself: Its antigen is unknown.

Sequenced sample: PBMCs. The chain couples TRBV19 to TRBJ1-1, with D unclear. This TCR came from a woman aged 40 to 49 in good health and CMV-seropositive. CDR3 sequence (DNA): TGTGCCAGTAGTACGCCGACGGGGAACACTGAAGCTTTCTTT. Its protein product is CASSTPTGNTEAFF.